The following is a T cell receptor beta chain sequence with its context. Other DNA sequences from this sample encode an identical CDR3 as well. The sample is drawn from a study of blood T cell repertoires in COVID-19. Study background: Acute and convalescent COVID-19 specimens originated in the United States, Italy and Spain. Sources were T cells, B-cell-depleted T cells, or PBMCs; the material itself was cDNA or gDNA.

How the authors handled the data: Reference gene primer amplification gave estimated nucleated cell counts. Generated by immunoSEQ multiplex PCR, the TCRdb table keeps only in-frame clones and is missing some. The V and J calls and clone size are taken from that table; D and trimming were inferred from the DNA. The sample shows about 170,000 clones, approximately 84% of them seen only once. CDR3 length equals 15 residues. Between the trimmed V and J ends, which lost 3 bases and 0 bases, there was a span of 10 bases. The V gene's germline CDR1 is SNHLY and CDR2 FYNNEI. The receptor was isolated from a middle-aged man who had recovered from COVID-19. The V gene is TRBV2, the J gene TRBJ2-3; tentative D call: TRBD1 (6 bases). Sequencing used peripheral blood. CDR3 DNA sequence: TGTGCCAGCAGTGAGTGGGGGCCAAGCACAGATACGCAGTATTTT. Its protein product is CASSEWGPSTDTQYF. Using reference TRBV2 and TRBJ2-3 for the parts outside the CDR3, the full variable domain is EPEVTQTPSHQVTQMGQEVILRCVPISNHLYFYWYRQILGQKVEFLVSFYNNEISEKSEIFDDQFSVERPDGSNFTLKIRSTKLEDSAMYFCASSEWGPSTDTQYFGPGTRLTVL.